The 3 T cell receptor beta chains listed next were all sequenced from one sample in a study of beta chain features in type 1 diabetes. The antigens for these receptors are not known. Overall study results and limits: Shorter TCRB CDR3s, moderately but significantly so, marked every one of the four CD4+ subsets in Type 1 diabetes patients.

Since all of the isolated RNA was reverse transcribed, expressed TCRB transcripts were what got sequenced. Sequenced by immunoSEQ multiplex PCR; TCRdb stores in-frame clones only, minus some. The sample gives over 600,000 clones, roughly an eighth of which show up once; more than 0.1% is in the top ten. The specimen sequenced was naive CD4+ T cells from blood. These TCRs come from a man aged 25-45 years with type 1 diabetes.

The CDR3 nucleotides are TGTGCCAGCAGTTACTCGGGACTAGCACTCACCGGGGAGCTGTTTTTT. Translating it yields CASSYSGLALTGELFF. The chain employs TRBV6-5 and TRBJ2-2; 9 nucleotides align to TRBD2. The CDR3 has 16 amino acids. Germline values: CDR1 MNHEY, CDR2 SVGAGI. The trim removed 0 bases at V and 4 bases at J, leaving 3 bases unmatched.

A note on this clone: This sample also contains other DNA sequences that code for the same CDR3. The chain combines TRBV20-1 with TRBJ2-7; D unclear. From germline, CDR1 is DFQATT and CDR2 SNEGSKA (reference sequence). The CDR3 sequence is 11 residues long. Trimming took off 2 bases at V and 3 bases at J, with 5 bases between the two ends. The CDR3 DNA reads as TGCAGTGCTAGACCGGGCTACGAGCAGTACTTC. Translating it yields CSARPGYEQYF.

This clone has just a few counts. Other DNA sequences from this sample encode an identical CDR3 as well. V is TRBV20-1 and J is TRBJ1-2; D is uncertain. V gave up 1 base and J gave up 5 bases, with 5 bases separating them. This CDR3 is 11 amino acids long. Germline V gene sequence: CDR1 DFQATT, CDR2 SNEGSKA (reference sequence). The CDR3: CSARGLYGYTF. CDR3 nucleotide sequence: TGCAGTGCTAGAGGGTTATATGGCTACACCTTC.